What follows are 30 T cell receptor beta chains derived from one specimen sequenced in a study of immune reconstitution after stem cell transplant in scleroderma. TCRdb analysed the RT-PCR reads with MiXCR anew, one entry per CDR3 protein. The sample lists fewer than 2,500 distinct CDR3 sequences, about 13% seen once, with 50% to 75% in the top ten. This sample was obtained before or after autologous hematopoietic stem cell transplantation (not recorded which). The source is a female donor with systemic sclerosis.

By proportion, this clonotype is medium-sized. A read error may produce the germline difference seen at one junction end. The CDR3 coding sequence is TGTGCCAGCAGGTTAGGCGGGGGTTACGAGCAGTACTTC. Protein: CASRLGGGYEQYF. This rearrangement joins TRBV7-8 to TRBJ2-7, with TRBD2 matching over 7 bases. The CDR3 loop spans 13 amino acids. Germline CDR1 is SGHVS and CDR2 is FQNEAQ. The full variable domain, rest sourced from reference TRBV7-8 and TRBJ2-7, is GAGVSQSPRYKVAKRGQDVALRCDPISGHVSLFWYQQALGQGPEFLTYFQNEAQLDKSGLPSDRFFAERPEGSVSTLKIQRTQQEDSAVYLCASRLGGGYEQYFGPGTRLTVT.

Regarding this clonotype: Possible read error: a much larger clone is one base away. This rearrangement joins TRBV7-2 to TRBJ1-1; D is undetermined. The CDR3 spans 13 residues. V lost 4 bases and J 2 bases, leaving 8 bases between the germline ends. CDR1 and CDR2 from the germline V gene are SGHTA and FQGNSA. CDR3 loop: CASSSGSNTEAFF. The CDR3 DNA reads TGTGCCAGCAGCTCGGGCAGCAACACTGAAGCTTTCTTT.

This clonotype qualifies as medium-sized. The gene calls are TRBV21-1 and TRBJ1-5; the D call in the table, TRBD1, was not verified against the DNA. TRBV21-1 is a pseudogene. CDR3 length equals 15 residues. CDR3 region: CASSKGGQGSQPQHF. CDR3 nucleotide sequence: TGTGCCAGCAGCAAAGGGGGCCAGGGAAGTCAGCCCCAGCATTTT.

This clonotype has a handful of counts. The rearrangement uses TRBV27 and TRBJ2-7, with D perhaps matching TRBD1 (6 bases). The V and J ends lost 5 bases and 6 bases respectively, with 23 bases between them. The CDR3 covers 16 residues. Germline values: CDR1 MNHEY, CDR2 SMNVEV (reference sequence). The CDR3 here is CASSPSTGLRLSEQYF. In nucleotides, the CDR3 is TGTGCCAGCAGTCCCTCCACAGGGCTGCGCCTTTCCGAGCAGTACTTC.

Judged by abundance, this clonotype is medium-sized. The V call is TRBV10-2, the J call TRBJ2-7; 11 bases line up with TRBD2. Unmatched junction bases numbered 4, after V lost 2 bases and J lost 4 bases. In germline, CDR1 is WSHSY, CDR2 SAAADI. This CDR3 spans 15 amino acids. CDR3 sequence (DNA): TGCGCCAGCAGTGAGGGGTCTAGCGGGGGGTACGAGCAGTACTTC. Translating gives CASSEGSSGGYEQYF.

In its sample, this clonotype is medium-sized. J is TRBJ2-5 and V is TRBV20-1; D could derive from TRBD1 or TRBD2 (6 bases each). The CDR3 sequence is 12 residues long. The germline V and J ends were trimmed by 4 bases and 2 bases, with 8 bases remaining between them. The germline gives CDR1 DFQATT, CDR2 SNEGSKA (reference sequence). CDR3 amino acids: CSAIGGQETQYF. The DNA of the CDR3 is TGCAGTGCTATAGGGGGGCAAGAGACCCAGTACTTC.

This clonotype is classed as medium-sized. This rearrangement joins TRBV2 to TRBJ2-3; D remains unclear. Germline V gene data show CDR1 as SNHLY and CDR2 as FYNNEI. The CDR3 contains 13 residues. Deletions cut 5 bases from V and 1 base from J, with 7 bases between. CDR3 in DNA: TGTGCCAGCAGTCGTCAGGGCACAGATACGCAGTATTTT. Protein: CASSRQGTDTQYF.

This clonotype is judged medium-sized. Germline and junction disagree at one end, which may indicate a read error. The rearrangement links TRBV7-2 to TRBJ2-3, with TRBD1 matching over 12 bases. The V gene's germline CDR1 is SGHTA and CDR2 FQGNSA. This CDR3 is built from 11 residues. The CDR3: CASTRDRGQVF. The CDR3 DNA reads TGTGCCAGCACCAGGGACAGGGGGCAAGTATTT.

This clonotype was recorded at least ten times. The V gene is TRBV7-6, the J gene TRBJ2-5; 8 positions match TRBD2. CDR3 length equals 13 residues. Germline V gene lookup returns CDR1 SGHVS and CDR2 FNYEAQ. Trimming removed 1 base from V and 7 bases from J; junction bases left unmatched: 2. Here the CDR3 reads CASSLDLAGTQYF. CDR3 nucleotide sequence: TGTGCCAGCAGCTTAGATCTAGCGGGGACCCAGTACTTC. The full variable domain, rest sourced from reference TRBV7-6 and TRBJ2-5, is GAGVSQSPRYKVTKRGQDVALRCDPISGHVSLYWYRQALGQGPEFLTYFNYEAQQDKSGLPNDRFSAERPEGSISTLTIQRTEQRDSAMYRCASSLDLAGTQYFGPGTRLLVL.

Judged by abundance, this clonotype is medium-sized (0.01 to 0.1%). The chain employs TRBV20-1 and TRBJ2-7, with D possibly being TRBD1 (6 bases). V shed 6 bases and J shed 2 bases, with 17 bases lying between them. CDR1 DFQATT and CDR2 SNEGSKA come from the germline V gene (reference sequence). This CDR3 comprises 14 residues. For the CDR3, the DNA is TGCAGTGCCCCCCGGCAGGGGTCCACCTACGAGCAGTACTTC. Translating gives CSAPRQGSTYEQYF.

This clonotype counts as medium-sized. The rearrangement links TRBV3-2 to TRBJ1-5; the table names TRBD1, a call not compared with the DNA. TRBV3-2 is a known pseudogene. The CDR3 consists of 19 residues. This CDR3 reads CASSQDQTDLLEYNQPQHF. CDR3 DNA sequence: TGTGCCAGCAGCCAAGATCAGACAGACCTGCTGGAGTACAATCAGCCCCAGCATTTT.

The CDR3, as DNA: TGTGCCAGCTCACCCACGACAGCTCTGAACACTGAAGCTTTCTTT. It codes for CASSPTTALNTEAFF. The gene calls are TRBV18 and TRBJ1-1; a weak D match, TRBD1 (5 bases). Germline CDR1 and CDR2: KGHSH and LQKENI. The length of the CDR3 is 15 residues. The V and J ends lost 3 bases and 0 bases respectively, with 11 bases between them. The full variable domain, in which reference TRBV18 and TRBJ1-1 provide the parts outside the CDR3, is NAGVMQNPRHLVRRRGQEARLRCSPMKGHSHVYWYRQLPEEGLKFMVYLQKENIIDESGMPKERFSAEFPKEGPSILRIQQVVRGDSAAYFCASSPTTALNTEAFFGQGTRLTVV.

This clonotype was seen ten or more times. The CDR3 region is CASSSTVEDTQYF. The CDR3 region has the DNA TGTGCCAGCAGTTCTACTGTTGAGGATACGCAGTATTTT. This chain joins TRBV27 and TRBJ2-3; no reliable D call. From germline, CDR1 is MNHEY and CDR2 SMNVEV (reference sequence). Trimming cost V 4 bases and J 6 bases, with 11 bases left between them. The length of the CDR3 is 13 residues.

This clonotype is classed as medium-sized. The V and J genes are TRBV2 and TRBJ2-3, with a weak D call TRBD1 (5 bases). The CDR3 runs 14 residues. The V gene's germline CDR1 is SNHLY and CDR2 FYNNEI. Trimming took off 6 bases at V and 0 bases at J, with 10 bases between the two ends. The chain's CDR3 is CASRDTPSTDTQYF. DNA of the CDR3: TGTGCCAGCAGGGACACCCCTAGCACAGATACGCAGTATTTT.

J is TRBJ2-3 and V is TRBV7-3, with D tentatively TRBD2 (6 bases). The CDR3 runs 16 residues. V shed 5 bases and J shed 6 bases, with 21 bases lying between them. Germline assignment: CDR1 SGHTA and CDR2 FQGTGA. DNA of the CDR3: TGTGCCAGCAGCCCCACCCCGGGGGTCCGGAACGATACGCAGTATTTT. This sequence encodes CASSPTPGVRNDTQYF. Complete variable domain (other parts from reference TRBV7-3 and TRBJ2-3): GAGVSQTPSNKVTEKGKYVELRCDPISGHTALYWYRQSLGQGPEFLIYFQGTGAADDSGLPNDRFFAVRPEGSVSTLKIQRTERGDSAVYLCASSPTPGVRNDTQYFGPGTRLTVL.

This clonotype is medium-sized within its sample. The chain has TRBV6-4 and TRBJ2-7, with 11 nucleotides matching TRBD1. From germline, CDR1 is MRHNA and CDR2 SNTAGT. Losses at the gene ends were 8 bases for V and 5 bases for J; bases not matched to a gene: 5. CDR3 length: 13 amino acids. The CDR3 DNA is TGTGCCAGCCGGACAGGGGGCGAGGACGAGCAGTACTTC. Amino acids: CASRTGGEDEQYF.

This clonotype is categorized as medium-sized. The chain is built from TRBV4-3 and TRBJ2-6; D remains ambiguous. This CDR3 has 17 amino acids. Germline CDR1 reads LGHNA; CDR2 reads YSLEER. Between the trimmed V and J ends, which lost 0 bases and 2 bases, there was a span of 11 bases. The CDR3 is CASSQDRAGTGANVLTF. The CDR3 DNA is TGCGCCAGCAGCCAAGATCGGGCAGGAACTGGGGCCAACGTCCTGACTTTC.

In this sample, this clonotype turned up a few times. This chain connects TRBV27 to TRBJ2-3, with TRBD2 identical over 7 bases. The germline gives CDR1 MNHEY, CDR2 SMNVEV (reference sequence). CDR3 length: 15 residues. V was clipped by 2 bases and J by 11 bases; unmatched bases: 13. In nucleotides, the CDR3 is TGTGCCAGCAGTTTAGGGGGGGGGGAACTTGGACGGCAGTATTTT. This encodes CASSLGGGELGRQYF.

By its share, this clonotype is medium-sized. Mismatch with germline at one junction end may stem from a read error. The chain combines TRBV7-7 with TRBJ1-5; TRBD1 is a possible D gene (5 bases). Germline assignment: CDR1 SSHAT and CDR2 FNYEAQ (reference sequence). The CDR3 totals 14 residues. CDR3 region: CASSFSRGNQPQHF. The CDR3 bases are TGTGCTAGCAGCTTTTCTAGGGGTAATCAGCCCCAGCATTTT.

This clonotype is termed medium-sized. V gene TRBV25-1 combines with J gene TRBJ2-3; 12 bases align to TRBD2. The CDR3 has 16 amino acids. CDR1 and CDR2 (germline): MGHDK, SYGVNS. J gave up 0 bases and V 4 bases, and 2 bases lay outside the gene matches. The CDR3 region has the DNA TGTGCCAGCAGTGCCCTAGCGGGGGGGAGCACAGATACGCAGTATTTT. Amino acid sequence: CASSALAGGSTDTQYF.

The chain joins TRBV6-1 to TRBJ2-1; no clear D. Looked up from germline, CDR1 is MNHNS and CDR2 is SASEGT. V was trimmed by 4 bases and J by 1 base, leaving 5 bases between them. CDR3 length: 13 amino acids. As DNA, the CDR3 is TGTGCCAGCAGTGTGGCATCCTACAATGAGCAGTTCTTC. It translates to CASSVASYNEQFF.

This chain links TRBV7-2 with TRBJ2-7; 7 bases are shared with TRBD1. CDR1 is SGHTA, CDR2 FQGNSA, per germline. This CDR3 is 15 amino acids long. Unmatched junction bases numbered 11, after V lost 6 bases and J lost 3 bases. CDR3 nucleotide sequence: TGTGCCAGCAGTTATACCGGGACAGTGAACTACGAGCAGTACTTC. Translation gives CASSYTGTVNYEQYF.

This sequence joins TRBV7-6 and TRBJ1-2; weak D call: TRBD1 (5 bases). CDR1 and CDR2 from the germline V gene are SGHVS and FNYEAQ. This CDR3 is 13 amino acids long. The ends were cut back, 4 bases at V and 7 bases at J, with 13 bases in the middle. The CDR3: CASSSNQGGGYTF. The DNA of the CDR3 is TGTGCCAGCAGCTCCAACCAGGGAGGTGGCTACACCTTC.

The rearrangement joins TRBV7-9 to TRBJ1-4, with D perhaps matching TRBD1 (5 bases). The V end lost 1 base, the J end lost 10 bases, and 16 bases lay between the germline ends. Germline V CDR1 and CDR2: SEHNR, FQNEAQ (reference sequence). This CDR3 has 15 residues. This CDR3 reads CASSLVGGTDVKLFF. DNA of the CDR3: TGTGCCAGCAGCTTAGTCGGAGGGACGGATGTAAAACTGTTTTTT.

This clonotype counts as medium-sized. The chain joins TRBV7-6 to TRBJ2-1; D is undetermined. The CDR3 loop spans 13 amino acids. The germline V gene encodes CDR1 SGHVS and CDR2 FNYEAQ. V lost 1 base and J 2 bases, leaving 3 bases between the germline ends. CDR3 residues: CASSLVPYNEQFF. Here the CDR3 DNA reads TGTGCCAGCAGCTTAGTCCCCTACAATGAGCAGTTCTTC. Using reference TRBV7-6 and TRBJ2-1 for the parts outside the CDR3, the full variable domain is GAGVSQSPRYKVTKRGQDVALRCDPISGHVSLYWYRQALGQGPEFLTYFNYEAQQDKSGLPNDRFSAERPEGSISTLTIQRTEQRDSAMYRCASSLVPYNEQFFGPGTRLTVL.

By share, this clonotype counts as medium-sized. This chain uses TRBV27 with TRBJ2-1; D is uncertain. Germline V gene sequence: CDR1 MNHEY, CDR2 SMNVEV (reference sequence). The CDR3 totals 12 residues. Trimming took off 10 bases at V and 6 bases at J, with 13 bases between the two ends. The CDR3 reads CATSLVGNEQFF. CDR3 nucleotide sequence: TGTGCCACCAGCCTAGTGGGCAATGAGCAGTTCTTC.

Sample share makes this clonotype medium-sized. The chain has TRBV11-3 and TRBJ2-1, with a possible D match to TRBD2 (6 bases). Germline loops: CDR1 SGHNT, CDR2 YENEEA. Trimming pared 2 bases from V and 0 bases from J, leaving 17 bases between. The CDR3 extends over 18 amino acids. CDR3 residues: CASSLNGPAGSSYNEQFF. In DNA form, the CDR3 reads TGTGCCAGCAGCTTAAACGGACCCGCGGGGAGCTCCTACAATGAGCAGTTCTTC.

This clonotype showed up just once. Possible read error: a much larger clone is one base away. The chain combines TRBV5-1 with TRBJ2-1; D unresolved. The CDR3 runs to 13 residues. Germline values: CDR1 SGHRS, CDR2 YFSETQ. The CDR3 DNA reads TGCGCCAGCAGGACCAACGCAAACAATGAGCAGTGCTTC. Protein: CASRTNANNEQCF.

The J gene is TRBJ1-1, the V gene TRBV20-1; D not certain. The germline V gene encodes CDR1 DFQATT and CDR2 SNEGSKA (reference sequence). With 6 bases removed from V and 1 base from J, the gap between germline ends came to 15 bases. The CDR3 has 14 amino acids. This CDR3 reads CSAPGTETNTEAFF. In DNA, the CDR3 is TGCAGTGCCCCAGGAACGGAAACGAACACTGAAGCTTTCTTT.

By its share, this clonotype is medium-sized. This chain uses TRBV7-6 with TRBJ1-1; 9 bases align to TRBD1. Germline assignment: CDR1 SGHVS and CDR2 FNYEAQ. The CDR3 runs to 15 residues. The trim removed 4 bases at V and 2 bases at J, leaving 5 bases unmatched. CDR3 sequence (DNA): TGTGCCAGCAGCTGGCCGGGACAGGGAAACACTGAAGCTTTCTTT. Translated: CASSWPGQGNTEAFF.